This entry lists 19 T cell receptor beta chains sequenced from one sample in a study of T-cell memory formation after mild COVID-19. TCRdb recomputed calls from the 5' RACE reads with MiXCR, one row per CDR3 protein. The sample yields approximately 190,000 distinct CDR3 sequences, around 19% seen once. Source material: PBMCs or a T cell subset sorted from them (not recorded which). These receptors were collected from an adult woman who had mild COVID-19 (a few samples of this study predate the infection). Cell type and time point are not known.

This clonotype was seen at least ten times. V and J are TRBV18 and TRBJ2-7; 7 bases match TRBD1. CDR1 and CDR2 (germline): KGHSH, LQKENI. J gave up 4 bases and V 4 bases, and 4 bases lay outside the gene matches. The CDR3 contains 13 residues. The CDR3 spells CASSRGTAYEQYF. DNA for the CDR3: TGTGCCAGCTCACGAGGGACAGCTTACGAGCAGTACTTC.

CDR3 loop: CASSIPRGSEQYF. Here the CDR3 DNA reads TGTGCCAGTAGTATACCTCGGGGGAGCGAGCAGTACTTC. The chain links TRBV19 to TRBJ2-7, with D perhaps matching TRBD2 (6 bases). The CDR3 length is 13 residues. The V gene's germline CDR1 is LNHDA and CDR2 SQIVND (reference sequence). Between the trimmed V and J ends, which lost 2 bases and 6 bases, there was a span of 11 bases. Full variable domain (remainder filled in from reference TRBV19 and TRBJ2-7): DGGITQSPKYLFRKEGQNVTLSCEQNLNHDAMYWYRQDPGQGLRLIYYSQIVNDFQKGDIAEGYSVSREKKESFPLTVTSAQKNPTAFYLCASSIPRGSEQYFGPGTRLTVT.

J is TRBJ1-1 and V is TRBV12-3 or TRBV12-4, with a tentative D call TRBD1 (5 bases). There are 13 residues in the CDR3. Trimming cost V 8 bases and J 1 base, with 11 bases left between them. In DNA form, the CDR3 reads TGTGCCAGCGCCCTCGGGGCGAACACTGAAGCTTTCTTT. Translating gives CASALGANTEAFF.

There are many counts of this clonotype. The gene calls are TRBV12-3 or TRBV12-4 and TRBJ1-1; 10 bases are shared with TRBD1. Trimming removed 7 bases from V and 4 bases from J; junction bases left unmatched: 3. The CDR3 spans 13 residues. CDR3 sequence reads: CASTRTGGTEAFF. The CDR3 DNA reads as TGTGCCAGCACCCGGACAGGGGGCACTGAAGCTTTCTTT.

V is TRBV5-6 and J is TRBJ2-7; possibly TRBD2 for D (6 bases). Germline lookup yields CDR1 SGHDT and CDR2 YYEEEE. Between the trimmed V and J ends, which lost 2 bases and 4 bases, there was a span of 19 bases. The CDR3 spans 16 residues. CDR3 sequence reads: CASSLVFGPGDYEQYF. CDR3 nucleotides: TGTGCCAGCAGCTTAGTTTTTGGACCGGGGGATTACGAGCAGTACTTC.

This clonotype was detected only a few times. This sequence joins TRBV14 and TRBJ1-2; D not resolved. CDR3 length equals 12 residues. The V end lost 0 bases, the J end lost 8 bases, and 7 bases lay between the germline ends. The germline gives CDR1 SGHDN, CDR2 FVKESK. The CDR3 protein is CASSQDVGGYTF. CDR3 bases: TGTGCCAGCAGCCAAGACGTAGGAGGCTACACCTTC.

This chain connects TRBV7-9 to TRBJ2-3; 9 bases are a match to TRBD2. Germline V gives CDR1 SEHNR, CDR2 FQNEAQ (reference sequence). The CDR3 totals 15 residues. The junction had 5 bases not matched to a gene; V was cut back by 1 base and J by 6 bases. The CDR3 loop is CASSLVGGRADTQYF. The DNA of the CDR3 is TGTGCCAGCAGCTTAGTGGGCGGGAGGGCCGATACGCAGTATTTT.

This clonotype was seen a few times. This chain links TRBV7-9 with TRBJ2-5, with unresolved D. This CDR3 is built from 13 residues. CDR1 is SEHNR, CDR2 FQNEAQ, per germline (reference sequence). V was clipped by 3 bases and J by 5 bases, with 10 bases between them. For the CDR3, the DNA is TGTGCCAGCAGCTTTTCCGCGCGGGAGACCCAGTACTTC. Its protein product is CASSFSARETQYF.

The chain recombines TRBV27 with TRBJ2-5; D perhaps matches TRBD2 (7 bases). Trimming left V 5 bases short and J 4 bases short, with 17 bases between. Per germline, CDR1 MNHEY and CDR2 SMNVEV (reference sequence). The CDR3 spans 15 residues. In DNA, the CDR3 is TGTGCCAGCAGTGCTTGGTCGGGGGGCGGAGAGACCCAGTACTTC. Protein product: CASSAWSGGGETQYF.

This clonotype was observed a handful of times. The chain uses TRBV7-9 and TRBJ1-1; TRBD1 aligns across 7 bases. After removal of 4 bases from V and 5 bases from J, the junction contained 10 bases not matched to a gene. Germline lookup yields CDR1 SEHNR and CDR2 FQNEAQ (reference sequence). This CDR3 comprises 15 residues. For the CDR3, the DNA is TGTGCCAGCAGCTCCCGACAGGGCGCGTTAACTGAAGCTTTCTTT. Translation: CASSSRQGALTEAFF.

This clonotype was counted a few times. CDR3 bases: TGCGCCAGCAGCACCGGGGAGGAGAATTCACCCCTCCACTTT. It codes for CASSTGEENSPLHF. The chain carries TRBV5-1 and TRBJ1-6; no firm D call. CDR1 and CDR2 from the germline V gene are SGHRS and YFSETQ. V was pared by 4 bases and J by 7 bases, with 12 bases between. CDR3 length: 14 residues.

V usage is TRBV4-2 and J usage is TRBJ2-7, with D unclear. The germline V gene encodes CDR1 LGHNA and CDR2 YNFKEQ. Trimming removed 4 bases at V and 2 bases at J, with 9 bases between. The CDR3 runs to 13 residues. CDR3: CASSPGGPYEQYF. The CDR3 DNA follows: TGTGCCAGCAGCCCCGGCGGACCCTACGAGCAGTACTTC.

This clonotype was seen a few times. The genes are TRBV5-1 and TRBJ1-2; D possibly corresponds to TRBD1 (5 bases). CDR1 and CDR2 (germline): SGHRS, YFSETQ. V dropped 4 bases and J dropped 8 bases, with 15 bases sitting between them. The CDR3 is made up of 13 amino acids. The CDR3 loop is CASSAQGWEGYTF. In DNA form, the CDR3 reads TGCGCCAGCAGCGCCCAGGGATGGGAGGGCTACACCTTC.

The CDR3 DNA is TGTGCCAGCAGTCCCGGGACCGCGAGGGGAGAGACCCAGTACTTC. Protein product: CASSPGTARGETQYF. The rearrangement links TRBV6-6 to TRBJ2-5; tentatively, D is TRBD1 or TRBD2 (5 bases each). CDR1 and CDR2 (germline): MNHNY, SVGAGI (reference sequence). V lost 5 bases and J lost 4, with 17 bases in between. This CDR3 contains 15 residues.

This clonotype was seen a handful of times. The CDR3 loop reads CSAGDLDTQYF. The DNA of the CDR3 is TGCAGTGCAGGGGACCTAGATACGCAGTATTTT. The genes are TRBV20-1 and TRBJ2-3; D may correspond to TRBD1 or TRBD2 (5 bases each). CDR1 DFQATT and CDR2 SNEGSKA come from the germline V gene (reference sequence). CDR3 length: 11 residues. V dropped 6 bases and J dropped 5 bases, with 9 bases sitting between them.

This clonotype has only a few counts. This CDR3 is CASSLGLAGGPTEQYF. CDR3 DNA: TGTGCCAGCAGTTTAGGCCTAGCGGGGGGGCCGACGGAGCAGTATTTT. The genes are TRBV12-3 or TRBV12-4 and TRBJ2-3, with 12 bases fitting TRBD2. V was pared by 1 base and J by 11 bases, with 10 bases of the junction left unmatched. The CDR3 contains 16 residues.

The sample holds a few counts of this clonotype. The chain recombines TRBV5-1 with TRBJ2-5; 10 bases are shared with TRBD1. V shed 7 bases, J shed 11 bases, and the junction held 17 bases outside the gene matches. The CDR3 totals 15 residues. CDR1 SGHRS and CDR2 YFSETQ come from the germline V gene. The CDR3 nucleotides are TGCGCCAGCGCAACCGGGGACAGGGGAGAAGGACGTCAGTACTTC. This gives the protein CASATGDRGEGRQYF.

This clonotype was observed a handful of times. This chain uses TRBV12-3 or TRBV12-4 with TRBJ2-2; 13 bases are shared with TRBD2. The V and J ends lost 3 bases and 3 bases, in that order; junction bases with no gene match: 4. The CDR3 loop spans 17 amino acids. CDR3 coding DNA: TGTGCCAGCAGTTTGCCCGGACTAGCGGGGGACACCGGGGAGCTGTTTTTT. Its translation: CASSLPGLAGDTGELFF.

The rearrangement joins TRBV29-1 to TRBJ1-2, with D unresolved. Germline CDR1 is SQVTM and CDR2 is ANQGSEA. V was clipped by 3 bases and J by 8 bases, with 1 base between them. This CDR3 is 8 amino acids long. In DNA form, the CDR3 reads TGCAGCGTTGAGGGCTACACCTTC. Encoded protein: CSVEGYTF.